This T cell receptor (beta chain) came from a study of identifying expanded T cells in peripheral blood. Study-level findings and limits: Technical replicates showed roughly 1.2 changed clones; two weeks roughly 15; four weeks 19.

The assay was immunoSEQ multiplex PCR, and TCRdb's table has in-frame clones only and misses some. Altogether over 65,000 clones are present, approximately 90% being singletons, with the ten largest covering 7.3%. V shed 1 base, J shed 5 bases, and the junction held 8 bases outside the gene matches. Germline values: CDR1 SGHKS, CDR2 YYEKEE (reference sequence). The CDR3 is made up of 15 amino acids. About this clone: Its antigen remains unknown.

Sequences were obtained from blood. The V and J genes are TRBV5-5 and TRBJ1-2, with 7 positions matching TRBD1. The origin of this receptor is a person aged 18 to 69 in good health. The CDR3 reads CASSLTGAREYGYTF. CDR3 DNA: TGTGCCAGCAGCTTGACAGGGGCCCGGGAGTATGGCTACACCTTC.